This TCR beta chain was profiled in a study of shared clonotypes between healthy human individuals. Study-level results: Tissues were not sampled, only blood, and their repertoires likely differ.

As regards this clone: Its antigen remains unknown.

Profiled with immunoSEQ multiplex PCR; TCRdb holds only in-frame clones, not every one. The repertoire holds over 2 million clones, with 92% as singletons. CDR3 length equals 14 residues. The trim removed 4 bases at V and 6 bases at J, leaving 9 bases unmatched. Germline V gives CDR1 SGHRS, CDR2 YFSETQ. Sample: naive CD4+ T cells from PBMCs. The subset is: CD45RA+ positively selected. The rearrangement joins TRBV5-1 to TRBJ1-1, with 7 bases lining up with TRBD1. The TCR was taken from a young man in good health. Some clones in this sample may be carry-over from other donors' samples. The CDR3 sequence: CASSIGQVEAEAFF. DNA of the CDR3: TGCGCCAGCAGCATCGGACAGGTTGAGGCTGAAGCTTTCTTT.